Listed below are T cell receptor beta chains from one sample, sequenced in a study of radiotherapy plus CTLA-4 blockade in lung cancer. Repertoires were generated with immunoSEQ multiplex PCR, while TCRdb's copy carries only in-frame clones and drops some. This sample has approximately 94,000 clones, with roughly 80% found just once. This specimen consisted of peripheral blood, obtained from a patient treated with radiotherapy plus ipilimumab. These receptors were taken from a human donor with non-small cell lung cancer that progressed on radiotherapy plus ipilimumab. The CDR3 runs from the conserved cysteine through the conserved F or W. D genes are given only for firm matches. Not every row has a clone size; where given, it reads once, few, many or a size class.

v_call	d_call	clone_size	j_call	cdr3_aa	cdr3_nt
TRBV18	NA	NA	TRBJ2-2	CASSPGRGNTGELFF	TGTGCCAGCTCACCAGGCCGCGGGAACACCGGGGAGCTGTTTTTT
TRBV4-2	NA	once	TRBJ2-1	CASSQDSSSYNEQFF	TGTGCCAGCAGCCAAGACTCAAGCTCCTACAATGAGCAGTTCTTC
TRBV11-2	NA	NA	TRBJ1-1	CASSKGQLNTEAFF	TGTGCCAGCAGCAAAGGACAGCTGAACACTGAAGCTTTCTTT
TRBV30	NA	NA	TRBJ2-6	CAWIYKRYNKSRANVLTF	TGTGCCTGGATATATAAGCGTTATAACAAAAGTCGGGCCAACGTCCTGACTTTC
TRBV6-6	NA	few	TRBJ1-1	CASTLTQENTEAFF	TGTGCCAGCACGCTAACACAGGAGAACACTGAAGCTTTCTTT
TRBV28	NA	few	TRBJ2-7	CASSGEGILSYEQYF	TGTGCCAGCAGTGGTGAGGGTATTCTCTCCTACGAGCAGTACTTC
TRBV11-3	TRBD2	NA	TRBJ2-2	CASSPGLAGVYGELFF	TGTGCCAGCAGCCCAGGACTAGCGGGAGTCTACGGGGAGCTGTTTTTT
TRBV7-2	TRBD2	NA	TRBJ2-1	CASSTRTSGRQSYNEQFF	TGTGCCAGCAGCACACGGACTAGCGGGAGGCAGTCCTACAATGAGCAGTTCTTC
TRBV19	NA	NA	TRBJ1-1	CASSISINTEAFF	TGTGCCAGTAGTATCAGTATTAACACTGAAGCTTTCTTT
TRBV5-4	TRBD2	NA	TRBJ2-2	CASSIAGGGVTGELFF	TGTGCCAGCAGCATAGCGGGAGGAGGGGTCACCGGGGAGCTGTTTTTT